This is a list of T cell receptor beta chains from one sample in a study of cytomegalovirus exposure and HLA in healthy donors. Sequencing used immunoSEQ multiplex PCR; TCRdb keeps in-frame clones, though not all of them. The table shows about 250,000 clones, with about 90% occurring only once. Source material: PBMCs. The source is a young man in good health and CMV-seropositive. Both conserved end residues are trimmed from each CDR3. The order of the fields is CDR3 length, J gene, V gene, CDR3 protein.

>11|TRBJ2-6|TRBV29-1
SVRVAGANVLT
>14|TRBJ2-7|TRBV4-2
ASSQDFGEGLYEQY
>13|TRBJ2-7|TRBV11-2
ASSLWLAGSYEQY
>16|TRBJ2-1|TRBV11-2
ASSLEGLAGGSYNEQF
>12|TRBJ1-2|TRBV28
ASRRATGQDGYT
>12|TRBJ2-5|TRBV5-1
ASTEGTAKETQY
>9|TRBJ2-7|TRBV30
AWSRAFEQY
>12|TRBJ2-1|TRBV10-3
AITPTSGGDEQF
>12|TRBJ1-1|TRBV6-5
ASSYSGENTEAF
>11|TRBJ2-1|TRBV2
ASRLAVYNEQF
>13|TRBJ1-1|TRBV7-2
ASSLRRGLHTEAF
>11|TRBJ2-3|TRBV9
ASSADTGDTQY
>9|TRBJ2-1|TRBV19
ASSKRDEQF